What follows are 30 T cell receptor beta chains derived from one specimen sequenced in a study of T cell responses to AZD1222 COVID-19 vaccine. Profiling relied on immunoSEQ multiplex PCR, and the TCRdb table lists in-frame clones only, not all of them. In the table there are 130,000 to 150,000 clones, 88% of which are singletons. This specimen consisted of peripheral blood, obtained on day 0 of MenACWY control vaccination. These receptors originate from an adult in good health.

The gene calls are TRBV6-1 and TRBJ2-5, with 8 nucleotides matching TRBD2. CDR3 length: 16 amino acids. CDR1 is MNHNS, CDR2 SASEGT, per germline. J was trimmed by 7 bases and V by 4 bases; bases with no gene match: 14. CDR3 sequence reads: CASSGTPGLGFGTQYF. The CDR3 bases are TGTGCCAGCAGTGGGACCCCGGGACTAGGGTTCGGGACCCAGTACTTC.

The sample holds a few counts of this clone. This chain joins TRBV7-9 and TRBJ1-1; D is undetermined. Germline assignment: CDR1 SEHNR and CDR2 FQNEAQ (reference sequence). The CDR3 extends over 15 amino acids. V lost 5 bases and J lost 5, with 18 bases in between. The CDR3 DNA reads TGTGCCAGCAGCCTATTTCGAGGCGCGGGTACTGAAGCTTTCTTT. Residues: CASSLFRGAGTEAFF.

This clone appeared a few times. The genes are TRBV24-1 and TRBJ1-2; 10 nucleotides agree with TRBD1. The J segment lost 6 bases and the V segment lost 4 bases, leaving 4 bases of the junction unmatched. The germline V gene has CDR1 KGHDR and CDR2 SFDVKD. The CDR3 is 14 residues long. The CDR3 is CATSEGQGWDGYTF. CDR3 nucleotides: TGTGCCACCAGTGAGGGACAGGGGTGGGATGGCTACACCTTC.

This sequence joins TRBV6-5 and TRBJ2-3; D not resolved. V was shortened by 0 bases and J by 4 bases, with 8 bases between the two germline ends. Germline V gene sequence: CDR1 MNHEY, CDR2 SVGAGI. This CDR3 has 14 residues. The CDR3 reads CASSYSLQADTQYF. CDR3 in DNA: TGTGCCAGCAGTTACTCCCTCCAGGCAGATACGCAGTATTTT.

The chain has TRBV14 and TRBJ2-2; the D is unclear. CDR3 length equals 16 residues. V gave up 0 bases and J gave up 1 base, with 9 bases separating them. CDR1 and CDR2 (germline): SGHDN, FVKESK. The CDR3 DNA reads TGTGCCAGCAGCCAAGAGGCCCGGCAGAACACCGGGGAGCTGTTTTTT. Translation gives CASSQEARQNTGELFF.

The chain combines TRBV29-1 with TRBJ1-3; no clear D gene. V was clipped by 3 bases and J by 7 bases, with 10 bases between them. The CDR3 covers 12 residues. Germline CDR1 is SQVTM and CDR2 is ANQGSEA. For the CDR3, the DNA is TGCAGCGTTGATAAGGGAGGTAACACCATATATTTT. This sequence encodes CSVDKGGNTIYF.

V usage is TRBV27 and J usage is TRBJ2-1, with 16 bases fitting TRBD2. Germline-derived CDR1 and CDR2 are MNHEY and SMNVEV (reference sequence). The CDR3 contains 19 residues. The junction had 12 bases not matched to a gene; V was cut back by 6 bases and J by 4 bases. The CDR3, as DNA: TGTGCCAGCAGCACCCTCGGGACTAGCGGGGGGGCCGGGTACAATGAGCAGTTCTTC. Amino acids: CASSTLGTSGGAGYNEQFF.

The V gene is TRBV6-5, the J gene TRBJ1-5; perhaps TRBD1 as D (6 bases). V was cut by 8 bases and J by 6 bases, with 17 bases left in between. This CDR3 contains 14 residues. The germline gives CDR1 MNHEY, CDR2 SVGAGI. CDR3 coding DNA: TGTGCCAGCCTCGACAGGTCCCGGGGTCAGCCCCAGCATTTT. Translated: CASLDRSRGQPQHF.

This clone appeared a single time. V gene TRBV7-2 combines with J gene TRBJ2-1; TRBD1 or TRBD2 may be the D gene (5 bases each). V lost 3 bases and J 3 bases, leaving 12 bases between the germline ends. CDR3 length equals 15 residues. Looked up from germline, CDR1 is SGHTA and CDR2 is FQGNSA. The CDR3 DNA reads TGTGCCAGCAGCTTGGGGGTTGGTGGCTACAATGAGCAGTTCTTC. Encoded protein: CASSLGVGGYNEQFF.

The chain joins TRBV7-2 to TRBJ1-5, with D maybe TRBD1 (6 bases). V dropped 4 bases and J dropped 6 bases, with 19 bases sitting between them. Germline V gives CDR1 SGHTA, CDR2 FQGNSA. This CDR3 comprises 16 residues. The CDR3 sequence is CASSSRGGAGAQPQHF. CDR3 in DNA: TGTGCCAGCAGCTCAAGAGGGGGGGCAGGGGCTCAGCCCCAGCATTTT.

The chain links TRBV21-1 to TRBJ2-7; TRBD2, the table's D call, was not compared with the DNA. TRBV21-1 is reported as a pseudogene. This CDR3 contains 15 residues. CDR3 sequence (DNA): TGTGCCAGCAGCAAAGCTAGTAGATGTCAATACGAGCAGTACTTC. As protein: CASSKASRCQYEQYF.

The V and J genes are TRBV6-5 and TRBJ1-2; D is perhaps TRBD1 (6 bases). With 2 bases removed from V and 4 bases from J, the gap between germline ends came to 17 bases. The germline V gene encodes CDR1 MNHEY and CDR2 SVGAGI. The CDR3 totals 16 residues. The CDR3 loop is CASSYRTASPGYGYTF. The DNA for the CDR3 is TGTGCCAGCAGTTACCGGACAGCCTCACCAGGCTATGGCTACACCTTC.

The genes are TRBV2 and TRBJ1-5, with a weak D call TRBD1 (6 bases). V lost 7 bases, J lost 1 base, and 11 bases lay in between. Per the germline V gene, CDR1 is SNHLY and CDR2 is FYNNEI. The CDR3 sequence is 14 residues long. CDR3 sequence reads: CASTFGTSNQPQHF. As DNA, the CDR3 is TGTGCCAGCACCTTTGGGACAAGCAATCAGCCCCAGCATTTT.

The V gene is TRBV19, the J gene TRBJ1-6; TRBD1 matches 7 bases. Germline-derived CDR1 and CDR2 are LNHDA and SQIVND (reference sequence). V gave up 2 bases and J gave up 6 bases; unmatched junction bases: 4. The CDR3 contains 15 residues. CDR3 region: CASSIRGLGNSPLHF. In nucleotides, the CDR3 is TGTGCCAGTAGTATAAGGGGGCTAGGTAATTCACCCCTCCACTTT.

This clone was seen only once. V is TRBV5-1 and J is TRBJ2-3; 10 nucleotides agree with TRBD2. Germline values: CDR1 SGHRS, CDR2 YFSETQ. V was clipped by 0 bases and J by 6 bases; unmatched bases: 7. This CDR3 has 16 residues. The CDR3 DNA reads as TGCGCCAGCAGCTTGGCTAGCGGGGGTGTTTGGGATACGCAGTATTTT. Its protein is CASSLASGGVWDTQYF.

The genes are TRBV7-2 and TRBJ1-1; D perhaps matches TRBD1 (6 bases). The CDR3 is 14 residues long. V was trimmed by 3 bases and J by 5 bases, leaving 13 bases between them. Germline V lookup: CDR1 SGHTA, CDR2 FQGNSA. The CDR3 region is CASSFRHRETEAFF. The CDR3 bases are TGTGCCAGCAGCTTTAGGCACAGGGAGACTGAAGCTTTCTTT.

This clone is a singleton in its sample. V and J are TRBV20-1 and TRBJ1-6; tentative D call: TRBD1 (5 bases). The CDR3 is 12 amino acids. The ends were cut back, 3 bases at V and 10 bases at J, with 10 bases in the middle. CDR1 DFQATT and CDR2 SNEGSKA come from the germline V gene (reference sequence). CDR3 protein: CSASLWGSPLHF. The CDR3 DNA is TGCAGTGCTAGTCTCTGGGGCTCACCCCTCCACTTT.

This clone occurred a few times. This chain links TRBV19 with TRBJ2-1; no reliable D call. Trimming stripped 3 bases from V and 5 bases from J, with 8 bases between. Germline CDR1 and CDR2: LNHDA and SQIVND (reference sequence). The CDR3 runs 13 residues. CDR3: CASSIGVNNEQFF. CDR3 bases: TGTGCCAGTAGTATTGGGGTAAACAATGAGCAGTTCTTC.

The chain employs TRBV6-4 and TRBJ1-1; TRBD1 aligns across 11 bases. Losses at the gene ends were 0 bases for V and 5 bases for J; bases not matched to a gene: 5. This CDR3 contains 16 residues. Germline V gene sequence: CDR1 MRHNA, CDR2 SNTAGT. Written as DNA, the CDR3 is TGTGCCAGCAGTGACTCAGCCGGGACAGGGGGGACTGAAGCTTTCTTT. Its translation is CASSDSAGTGGTEAFF.

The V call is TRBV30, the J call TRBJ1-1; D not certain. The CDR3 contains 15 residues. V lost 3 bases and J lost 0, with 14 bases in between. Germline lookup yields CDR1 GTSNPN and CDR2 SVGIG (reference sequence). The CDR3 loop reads CAWSSSGSLNTEAFF. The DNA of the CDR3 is TGTGCCTGGAGCAGCTCCGGGTCCCTGAACACTGAAGCTTTCTTT.

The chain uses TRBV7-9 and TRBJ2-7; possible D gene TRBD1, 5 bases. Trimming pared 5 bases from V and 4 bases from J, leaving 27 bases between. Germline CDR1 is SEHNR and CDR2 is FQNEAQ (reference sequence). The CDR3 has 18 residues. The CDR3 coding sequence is TGTGCCAGCAGCCGCCTCCCTCGACAATGGGGCTTAAAATACGAGCAGTACTTC. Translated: CASSRLPRQWGLKYEQYF. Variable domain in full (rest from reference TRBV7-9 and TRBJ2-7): DTGVSQNPRHKITKRGQNVTFRCDPISEHNRLYWYRQTLGQGPEFLTYFQNEAQLEKSRLLSDRFSAERPKGSFSTLEIQRTEQGDSAMYLCASSRLPRQWGLKYEQYFGPGTRLTVT.

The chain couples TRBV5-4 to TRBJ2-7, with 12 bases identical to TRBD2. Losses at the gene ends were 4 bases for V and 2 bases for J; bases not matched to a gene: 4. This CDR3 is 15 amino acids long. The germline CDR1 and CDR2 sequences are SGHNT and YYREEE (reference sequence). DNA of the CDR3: TGTGCCAGCAGCGTGACTAGCGGGGGCACCTACGAGCAGTACTTC. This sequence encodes CASSVTSGGTYEQYF.

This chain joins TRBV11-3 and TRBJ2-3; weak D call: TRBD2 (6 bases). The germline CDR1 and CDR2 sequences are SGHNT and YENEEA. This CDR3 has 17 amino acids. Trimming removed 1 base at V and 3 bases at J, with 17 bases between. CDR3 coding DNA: TGTGCCAGCAGCTTAGTCATAGACGGGGGAAGTACAGATACGCAGTATTTT. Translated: CASSLVIDGGSTDTQYF.

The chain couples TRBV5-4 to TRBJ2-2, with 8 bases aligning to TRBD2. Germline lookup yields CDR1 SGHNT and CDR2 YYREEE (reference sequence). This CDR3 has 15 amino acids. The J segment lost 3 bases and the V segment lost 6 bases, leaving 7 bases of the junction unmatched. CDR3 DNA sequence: TGTGCCAGCACCCGGGGGGGGCTGGACACCGGGGAGCTGTTTTTT. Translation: CASTRGGLDTGELFF.

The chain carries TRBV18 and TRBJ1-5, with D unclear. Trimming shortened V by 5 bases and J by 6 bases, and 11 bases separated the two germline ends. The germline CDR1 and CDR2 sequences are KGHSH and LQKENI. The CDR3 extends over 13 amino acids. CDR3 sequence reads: CASSEGKTQPQHF. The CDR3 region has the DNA TGTGCCAGCTCAGAAGGGAAGACTCAGCCCCAGCATTTT.

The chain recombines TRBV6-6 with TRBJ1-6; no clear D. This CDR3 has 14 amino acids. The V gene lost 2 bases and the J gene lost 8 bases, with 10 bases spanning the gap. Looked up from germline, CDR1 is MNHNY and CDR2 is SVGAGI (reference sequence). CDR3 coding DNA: TGTGCCAGCAGTTACAAGGTAGTTGATTCACCCCTCCACTTT. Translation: CASSYKVVDSPLHF.

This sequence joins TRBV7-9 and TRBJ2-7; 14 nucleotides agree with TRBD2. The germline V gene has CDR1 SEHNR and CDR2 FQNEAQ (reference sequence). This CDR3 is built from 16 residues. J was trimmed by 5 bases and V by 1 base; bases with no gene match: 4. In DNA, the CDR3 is TGTGCCAGCAGCTTAGACGGGACTAGCGGGGGCGACGAGCAGTACTTC. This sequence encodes CASSLDGTSGGDEQYF.

The CDR3 here is CASSKGALGTTNEKLFF. The DNA for the CDR3 is TGTGCCAGCAGCAAAGGAGCCCTAGGGACAACTAATGAAAAACTGTTTTTT. The rearrangement links TRBV21-1 to TRBJ1-4. TRBV21-1 is listed as a pseudogene. CDR3 length equals 17 residues.

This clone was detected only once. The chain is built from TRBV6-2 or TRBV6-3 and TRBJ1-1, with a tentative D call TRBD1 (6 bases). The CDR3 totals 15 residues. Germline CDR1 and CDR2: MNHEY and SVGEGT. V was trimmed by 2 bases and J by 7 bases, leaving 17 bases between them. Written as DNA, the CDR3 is TGTGCCAGCAGTTACCGGGGGGCGAATTTCGGTGAAGCTTTCTTT. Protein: CASSYRGANFGEAFF.

The CDR3 region is CASSLTGIYDEQYF. In nucleotides, the CDR3 is TGTGCCAGCAGCTTAACGGGCATTTACGACGAGCAGTACTTC. The chain carries TRBV7-9 and TRBJ2-7; D not certain. Trimming pared 2 bases from V and 5 bases from J, leaving 13 bases between. The CDR3 length is 14 residues. Per the germline V gene, CDR1 is SEHNR and CDR2 is FQNEAQ (reference sequence).